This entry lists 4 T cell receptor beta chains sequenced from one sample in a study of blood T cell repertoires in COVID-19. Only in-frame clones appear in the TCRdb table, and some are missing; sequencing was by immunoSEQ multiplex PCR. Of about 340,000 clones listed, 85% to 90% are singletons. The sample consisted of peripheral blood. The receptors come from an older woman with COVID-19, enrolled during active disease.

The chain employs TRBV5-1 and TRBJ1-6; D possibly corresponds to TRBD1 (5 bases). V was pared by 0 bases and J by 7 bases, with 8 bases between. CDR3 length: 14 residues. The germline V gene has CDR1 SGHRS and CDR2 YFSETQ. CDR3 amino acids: CASSLEGENSPLHF. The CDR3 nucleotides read TGCGCCAGCAGCTTGGAAGGGGAAAATTCACCCCTCCACTTT.

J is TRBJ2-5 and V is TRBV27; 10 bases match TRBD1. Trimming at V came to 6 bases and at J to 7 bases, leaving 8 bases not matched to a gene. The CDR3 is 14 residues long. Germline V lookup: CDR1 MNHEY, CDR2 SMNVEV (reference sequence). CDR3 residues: CASRGQGIRGTQYF. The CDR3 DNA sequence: TGTGCCAGCAGGGGACAGGGGATACGAGGGACCCAGTACTTC.

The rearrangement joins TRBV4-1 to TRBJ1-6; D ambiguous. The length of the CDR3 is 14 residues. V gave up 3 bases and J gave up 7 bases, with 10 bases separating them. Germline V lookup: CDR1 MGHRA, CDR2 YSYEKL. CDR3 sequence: CASSQLEQNSPLHF. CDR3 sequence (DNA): TGCGCCAGCAGCCAGCTGGAGCAGAATTCACCCCTCCACTTT.

The CDR3 DNA reads as TGTGCCAGCAGCCCCTTATCTGAAGCTTTCTTT. Its translation is CASSPLSEAFF. The chain has TRBV7-9 and TRBJ1-1, with D unclear. This CDR3 has 11 amino acids. The ends were cut back, 5 bases at V and 6 bases at J, with 7 bases in the middle. Germline V gene data show CDR1 as SEHNR and CDR2 as FQNEAQ (reference sequence). Looking up the rest from reference TRBV7-9 and TRBJ1-1 gives the full variable domain: DTGVSQNPRHKITKRGQNVTFRCDPISEHNRLYWYRQTLGQGPEFLTYFQNEAQLEKSRLLSDRFSAERPKGSFSTLEIQRTEQGDSAMYLCASSPLSEAFFGQGTRLTVV.